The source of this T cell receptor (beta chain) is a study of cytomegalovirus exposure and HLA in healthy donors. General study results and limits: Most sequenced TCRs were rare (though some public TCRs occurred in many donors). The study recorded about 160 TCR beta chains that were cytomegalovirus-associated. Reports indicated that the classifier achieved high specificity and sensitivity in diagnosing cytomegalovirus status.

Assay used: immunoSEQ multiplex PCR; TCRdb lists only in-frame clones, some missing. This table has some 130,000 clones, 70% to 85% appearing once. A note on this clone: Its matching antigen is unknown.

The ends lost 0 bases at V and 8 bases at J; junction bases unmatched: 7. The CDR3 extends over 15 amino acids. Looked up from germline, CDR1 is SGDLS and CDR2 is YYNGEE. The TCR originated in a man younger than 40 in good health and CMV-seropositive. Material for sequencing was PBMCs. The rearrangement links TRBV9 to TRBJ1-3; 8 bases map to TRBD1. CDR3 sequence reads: CASSVVTGGRDTIYF. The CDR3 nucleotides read TGTGCCAGCAGCGTAGTTACAGGGGGTAGAGACACCATATATTTT.